A single sample is the source of the 22 T cell receptor beta chains below, sequenced in a study of cytomegalovirus exposure and HLA in healthy donors. Here immunoSEQ multiplex PCR was the method, and the copy in TCRdb shows in-frame clones only, minus some. In the table there are some 140,000 clones, less than 90% of which are singletons. Sequencing used PBMCs. The source is a man aged 18 to 35 in good health and CMV-seropositive.

The CDR3 DNA reads TGCGCCAGCAGCTTGGTTCGGACTGGGACAACTTTCCAAGAGACCCAGTACTTC. The encoded protein is CASSLVRTGTTFQETQYF. V is TRBV5-1 and J is TRBJ2-5; maybe TRBD1 (6 bases). This CDR3 comprises 18 residues. The germline V gene encodes CDR1 SGHRS and CDR2 YFSETQ. Trimming pared 0 bases from V and 1 base from J, leaving 19 bases between.

DNA of the CDR3: TGTGCCAGCAGCTTAGGACTAGCGGGAGGGGATACGCAGTATTTT. Amino acids: CASSLGLAGGDTQYF. The chain employs TRBV7-7 and TRBJ2-3; 14 bases match TRBD2. After removal of 1 base from V and 6 bases from J, the junction contained 0 bases not matched to a gene. The CDR3 contains 15 residues. Germline V lookup: CDR1 SSHAT, CDR2 FNYEAQ (reference sequence).

The chain links TRBV6-1 to TRBJ1-1; 7 bases map to TRBD1. In germline, CDR1 is MNHNS, CDR2 SASEGT. V gave up 6 bases and J gave up 1 base; unmatched junction bases: 8. CDR3 size: 15 residues. Here the CDR3 reads CASRSRGLGNTEAFF. In nucleotides, the CDR3 is TGTGCCAGCAGGTCAAGGGGGCTTGGGAACACTGAAGCTTTCTTT.

V is TRBV7-9 and J is TRBJ2-3; no reliable D call. The CDR3 has 11 residues. V was trimmed by 4 bases and J by 6 bases, leaving 5 bases between them. Germline V gives CDR1 SEHNR, CDR2 FQNEAQ (reference sequence). The CDR3: CASSSTDTQYF. CDR3 in DNA: TGTGCCAGCAGCTCTACGGATACGCAGTATTTT. Combining the CDR3 with reference TRBV7-9 and TRBJ2-3 gives the whole variable domain DTGVSQNPRHKITKRGQNVTFRCDPISEHNRLYWYRQTLGQGPEFLTYFQNEAQLEKSRLLSDRFSAERPKGSFSTLEIQRTEQGDSAMYLCASSSTDTQYFGPGTRLTVL.

This chain links TRBV18 with TRBJ1-5, with D unresolved. The V end was cut by 2 bases, the J end by 0 bases, with 8 bases between. The germline V gene has CDR1 KGHSH and CDR2 LQKENI. The CDR3 runs to 15 residues. CDR3 bases: TGTGCCAGCTCACCAAGCAGGCCTAGCAATCAGCCCCAGCATTTT. Amino acid sequence: CASSPSRPSNQPQHF.

Turning to this clone: A read error may account for a junction end that differs from germline. The chain couples TRBV6-5 to TRBJ2-7; TRBD1 agrees at 8 bases. CDR3 length: 14 amino acids. The V gene's germline CDR1 is MNHEY and CDR2 SVGAGI. The CDR3 DNA is TGTGCCAGTTCAAGTGCAGGGGGCTCCAACGAGCAGTACTTC. This sequence encodes CASSSAGGSNEQYF.

V usage is TRBV5-1 and J usage is TRBJ2-7, with 7 bases lining up with TRBD1. The germline V gene encodes CDR1 SGHRS and CDR2 YFSETQ. The V segment lost 2 bases and the J segment 3 bases; nucleotides outside the gene matches: 5. The CDR3 contains 14 residues. The DNA for the CDR3 is TGCGCCAGCAGCTTAGACAGGGAAAGCTACGAGCAGTACTTC. As protein: CASSLDRESYEQYF. Full variable domain (outside the CDR3, taken from reference TRBV5-1 and TRBJ2-7): KAGVTQTPRYLIKTRGQQVTLSCSPISGHRSVSWYQQTPGQGLQFLFEYFSETQRNKGNFPGRFSGRQFSNSRSEMNVSTLELGDSALYLCASSLDRESYEQYFGPGTRLTVT.

This rearrangement joins TRBV7-8 to TRBJ2-2, with 9 bases aligning to TRBD2. The CDR3 sequence is 19 residues long. V lost 2 bases, J lost 3 bases, and 13 bases stayed unmatched. Germline V CDR1 and CDR2: SGHVS, FQNEAQ. The CDR3 here is CASSLTPSGAVLHTGELFF. CDR3 sequence (DNA): TGTGCCAGCAGCTTAACCCCTAGCGGGGCCGTACTGCACACCGGGGAGCTGTTTTTT.

The chain joins TRBV5-1 to TRBJ2-7; 7 bases fit TRBD2. The V segment lost 0 bases and the J segment 2 bases; nucleotides outside the gene matches: 5. CDR1 and CDR2 from the germline V gene are SGHRS and YFSETQ. The CDR3 length is 15 residues. As DNA, the CDR3 is TGCGCCAGCAGCTTGGGGGGGACTACAGCCTACGAGCAGTACTTC. Its protein is CASSLGGTTAYEQYF.

The chain carries TRBV11-2 and TRBJ1-2; D is uncertain. V was cut by 5 bases and J by 1 base, with 5 bases left in between. The germline V gene encodes CDR1 SGHAT and CDR2 FQNNGV. CDR3 size: 12 residues. CDR3: CASSLVNYGYTF. The CDR3 nucleotides are TGTGCCAGCAGCCTCGTTAACTATGGCTACACCTTC.

The genes are TRBV6-1 and TRBJ2-7; 8 nucleotides line up with TRBD2. The V gene end was trimmed by 1 base and the J gene end by 2 bases; junction bases not matched to a gene: 10. There are 17 residues in the CDR3. The V gene's germline CDR1 is MNHNS and CDR2 SASEGT. DNA of the CDR3: TGTGCCAGCAGTGAAGGAGGAGCGGGGGCACCCCCCTACGAGCAGTACTTC. Its protein product is CASSEGGAGAPPYEQYF.

V usage is TRBV7-2 and J usage is TRBJ1-1; D remains unclear. Germline V lookup: CDR1 SGHTA, CDR2 FQGNSA. There are 14 residues in the CDR3. Trimming removed 8 bases from V and 0 bases from J, with 13 bases in between. This CDR3 reads CASVLAALNTEAFF. CDR3 coding DNA: TGTGCCAGCGTCCTGGCGGCGTTGAACACTGAAGCTTTCTTT.

V gene TRBV19 combines with J gene TRBJ1-5, with a tentative D call TRBD1 (6 bases). Germline values: CDR1 LNHDA, CDR2 SQIVND (reference sequence). Trimming removed 3 bases at V and 6 bases at J, with 12 bases between. The CDR3 loop spans 14 amino acids. DNA for the CDR3: TGTGCCAGTAGTATTGACTCAGGGGCTCAGCCCCAGCATTTT. Its translation is CASSIDSGAQPQHF.

V and J are TRBV4-2 and TRBJ2-3; 11 nucleotides match TRBD2. With V trimmed by 3 bases and J by 5 bases, 4 bases remained unmatched. This CDR3 has 15 residues. Germline V gene lookup returns CDR1 LGHNA and CDR2 YNFKEQ. In DNA form, the CDR3 reads TGTGCCAGCAGCCAGGCCGGGACTAGCGGAGATACGCAGTATTTT. Translation gives CASSQAGTSGDTQYF.

The chain carries TRBV28 and TRBJ1-2; D call uncertain. Germline V gene lookup returns CDR1 MDHEN and CDR2 SYDVKM. The CDR3 runs 13 residues. Trimming pared 6 bases from V and 1 base from J, leaving 9 bases between. CDR3 sequence reads: CASSTQVNYGYTF. CDR3 DNA sequence: TGTGCCAGCAGCACTCAGGTTAACTATGGCTACACCTTC.

The V call is TRBV29-1, the J call TRBJ2-5; 8 bases match TRBD1. Trimming took 6 bases from V and 4 from J; bases not matched to a gene: 7. The CDR3 has 13 residues. The germline V gene has CDR1 SQVTM and CDR2 ANQGSEA. The CDR3 sequence is CSVRQGQGETQYF. The CDR3 coding sequence is TGCAGCGTCAGACAGGGGCAGGGAGAGACCCAGTACTTC.

The chain recombines TRBV6-5 with TRBJ1-2; possible D gene TRBD1, 5 bases. CDR3 length: 13 residues. The V and J ends lost 2 bases and 5 bases respectively, with 9 bases between them. Per the germline V gene, CDR1 is MNHEY and CDR2 is SVGAGI. As DNA, the CDR3 is TGTGCCAGCAGTTACAGGAAGGGGTATGGCTACACCTTC. Its protein product is CASSYRKGYGYTF.

The rearrangement joins TRBV4-3 to TRBJ2-7, with D possibly being TRBD2 (5 bases). Germline-derived CDR1 and CDR2 are LGHNA and YSLEER. Trimming removed 0 bases from V and 2 bases from J, with 17 bases in between. The CDR3 is 17 amino acids. The CDR3: CASSQDGLAGLAYEQYF. CDR3 in DNA: TGCGCCAGCAGCCAAGATGGGCTAGCAGGCCTCGCCTACGAGCAGTACTTC.

The J gene is TRBJ2-3, the V gene TRBV7-3; TRBD2 matches 8 bases. Germline V lookup: CDR1 SGHTA, CDR2 FQGTGA. V gave up 3 bases and J gave up 3 bases; unmatched junction bases: 8. The CDR3 has 16 residues. The CDR3 nucleotides are TGTGCCAGCAGCTTGGGTGCGGGGGGACCGACAGATACGCAGTATTTT. Encoded protein: CASSLGAGGPTDTQYF.

CDR3 sequence: CASSIVGQSNQPQHF. In DNA, the CDR3 is TGTGCCAGTAGTATAGTAGGACAGAGCAATCAGCCCCAGCATTTT. V and J are TRBV19 and TRBJ1-5, with D perhaps TRBD1 (6 bases). From germline, CDR1 is LNHDA and CDR2 SQIVND (reference sequence). CDR3 size: 15 residues. V was trimmed by 1 base and J by 1 base, leaving 8 bases between them.

The chain recombines TRBV7-9 with TRBJ2-7; the D gene is possibly TRBD1 (6 bases). V dropped 5 bases and J dropped 0 bases, with 14 bases sitting between them. The germline V gene encodes CDR1 SEHNR and CDR2 FQNEAQ (reference sequence). The CDR3 spans 15 residues. CDR3 in amino acids: CASSPGQGLSYEQYF. In DNA, the CDR3 is TGTGCCAGCAGCCCAGGGCAGGGGCTCTCCTACGAGCAGTACTTC.

The chain carries TRBV18 and TRBJ2-7; TRBD1 matches 9 bases. The junction had 11 bases not matched to a gene; V was cut back by 5 bases and J by 6 bases. CDR3 length equals 15 residues. Germline loops: CDR1 KGHSH, CDR2 LQKENI. CDR3 protein: CASSASGTGLAEQYF. The CDR3 nucleotides read TGTGCCAGCTCAGCAAGCGGGACAGGGCTTGCCGAGCAGTACTTC.